This entry describes one TCR beta chain. Its antigen remains unknown. An end of the junction does not agree with germline; a read error may underlie this. This CDR3 spans 14 amino acids. Germline loops: CDR1 MNHEY, CDR2 SVGAGI. The data originate from a study of vaccination effects on CD4 cells after COVID-19. Repertoires were generated with immunoSEQ multiplex PCR, while TCRdb's copy carries only in-frame clones and drops some. Counted here are approximately 31,000 clones, about 74% occurring once; the ten biggest clones make up about 16%. Cultured cells yielded isolated CD4+ T cells after nine to ten days. Each participant was administered two doses of either the BNT162b2 or the mRNA-1273 vaccine. Fresh IL-2-containing medium replaced half the medium on days 3 and 7.

V and J are TRBV6-5 and TRBJ1-4; D unclear. This sample comprised CD4+ T cells from PBMCs cultured without peptide, obtained after COVID-19 vaccination. This TCR came from a human donor who received a COVID-19 vaccine. Here the CDR3 DNA reads TGTGCCAGCAGTTACAGGGCAACCAATGAAAAACTGTTTTTT. As protein: CASSYRATNEKLFF.